The T cell receptor beta chain under discussion was sequenced for a study of shared clonotypes between healthy human individuals. V was trimmed by 6 bases and J by 5 bases, leaving 13 bases between them. The CDR3 consists of 13 residues. The germline gives CDR1 LNHDA, CDR2 SQIVND (reference sequence). Whole-study findings and limits: Non-shared clonotypes had lower generation probabilities than those shared by all four donors. Naive subsets generally had larger estimated richness than memory subsets.

Assay execution proceeded at the deep level. This table comes from immunoSEQ multiplex PCR, and its TCRdb copy is limited to in-frame clones, with some not included. Of about 980,000 clones in the sample, less than 85% were seen once. Points on this clone: What it binds is not known.

The sequenced sample consisted of memory CD4+ T cells sorted from blood. Subset: CD45RA-negative fraction. The rearrangement links TRBV19 to TRBJ1-1; D might be TRBD1 (6 bases). The TCR originated in a man aged 18-30 years in good health. DNA of the CDR3: TGTGCCAGTAGGAATAGGGGGGGGACTGAAGCTTTCTTT. Its protein is CASRNRGGTEAFF.